One T cell receptor (beta chain) is described in this entry. The data were obtained in a study of blood T cell repertoires in COVID-19. In the study overall: Acute-phase and convalescent COVID-19 samples originated in the United States, Italy and Spain. The cDNA or gDNA used as material had been derived from T cells, B-cell-depleted T cells, or PBMCs.

Original data processing: From reference gene primer amplification, estimates of nucleated cell counts were derived. Clones were read by immunoSEQ multiplex PCR, and TCRdb kept only the in-frame ones, dropping some. V and J calls and clone size come straight from that table; D and trimming were deduced from the DNA. Of approximately 32,000 clones listed, around 90% were seen once; the top ten hold roughly 26%. Germline V gene data show CDR1 as SGHVS and CDR2 as FNYEAQ. The CDR3 sequence is 16 residues long. Trimming stripped 5 bases from V and 5 bases from J, with 18 bases between. This TCR came from a human donor in a cohort sampled during active COVID-19. This chain joins TRBV7-6 and TRBJ2-2, with D perhaps matching TRBD1 (6 bases). The sample taken for sequencing was peripheral blood. The CDR3 bases are TGTGCCAGCAGCGCCACCAGGGGCTCGGGGACCGGGGAGCTGTTTTTT. Encoded protein: CASSATRGSGTGELFF.